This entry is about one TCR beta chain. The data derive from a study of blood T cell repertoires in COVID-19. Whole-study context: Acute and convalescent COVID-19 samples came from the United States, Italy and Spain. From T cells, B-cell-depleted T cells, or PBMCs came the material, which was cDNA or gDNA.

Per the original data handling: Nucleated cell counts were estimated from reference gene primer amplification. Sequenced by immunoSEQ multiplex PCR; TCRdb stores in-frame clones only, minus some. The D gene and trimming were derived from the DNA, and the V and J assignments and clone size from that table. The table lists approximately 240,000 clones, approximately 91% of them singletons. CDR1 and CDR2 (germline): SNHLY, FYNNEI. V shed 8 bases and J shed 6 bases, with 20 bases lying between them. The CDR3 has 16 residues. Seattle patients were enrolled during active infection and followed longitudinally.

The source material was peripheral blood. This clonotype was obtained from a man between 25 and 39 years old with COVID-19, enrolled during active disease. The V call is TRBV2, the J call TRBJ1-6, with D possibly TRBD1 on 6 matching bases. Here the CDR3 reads CASLDDTGNSNSPLHF. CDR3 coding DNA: TGTGCCAGCCTAGACGACACAGGGAATTCTAATTCACCCCTCCACTTT.